This T cell receptor (beta chain) was found in a study of cytomegalovirus exposure and HLA in healthy donors (dated by TCRdb to about 2017). Broadly, across the study: In an earlier analysis of several hundred of the donors, roughly 300 Gb of sequence data and 90 million to 130 million unique TCR beta sequences from about 190 million T cells were reported. Roughly 300 gigabases of sequencing data and approximately 84 million unique TCR sequences were included in an early release covering roughly 700 HLA-typed donors. The genetic ancestry cluster associated with self-reported Caucasian donors included 81% of the roughly 390 genotyped donors. The study was designed to test whether signatures of past pathogen exposure could be identified by cataloging public T cell receptors. Using immunosequencing, the study profiled T cell repertoires from 500 to 800 subjects and related those repertoires to cytomegalovirus serostatus. Besides the first cohort of about 730 subjects, a separate validation cohort made up of roughly 120 different subjects was used. The study combined high-throughput TCR immunosequencing, statistical association of individual TCRs with disease status, and machine learning to predict cytomegalovirus infection status. In a later analysis, previously published TCR beta repertoires from 550 to 700 donors were re-analyzed and high-resolution HLA genotyping was added so that TCR occurrence patterns could be studied. In the later analysis, no new phenotypic data were used to find candidate immune exposures; instead, reliance was placed on TCR beta sequences and their occurrence across donors. In an earlier analysis of roughly 600 of the donors, high-throughput TCR beta sequencing was used to judge whether each TCR beta V gene segment behaved as functional or pseudogenic. Donor age, sex, ethnicity and CMV serostatus were compiled together with the repertoire data. In a later genetic analysis, genome-wide SNP genotypes for about 55% of the roughly 700 donors were used, and that subset was treated as a discovery cohort. Every repertoire in the discovery cohort had been generated on one and the same sequencing platform. HLA typing included class I and class II loci at four-digit resolution. The number of donors typed differed by locus, with 629-630 for A, B, C, DRB1 and DQB1, 522 for DQA1, over 600 for DPA1, and some 470 for DPB1. About five DR-DQ haplotypes were handled as single units for association and clustering because linkage in the cohort was strong. Across some 400 genotyped donors of the cohort, an average of about 250,000 unique TCR beta nucleotide sequences per donor were sequenced, and roughly 18% of those sequences were non-productive. Summary of the overall study and its limitations: Broadly in line with IMGT annotations, most TCR beta V segments showed up in productive rearrangements about 87% or about 30% of the time in an earlier analysis of around 550 of the donors. Most TCR sequences were seen in very few donors, while some public TCRs were found in many individuals. The study gave a list of roughly 150 TCR beta chains associated with cytomegalovirus. Several of the top co-occurrence clusters appeared to be linked to parvovirus B19, influenza, CMV and Epstein-Barr virus, according to a later analysis. When HLA alleles, especially DR and DQ, strongly co-occurred, TCR associations were difficult to assign to individual alleles. Cytomegalovirus status was reported to be diagnosed by the classifier with high specificity and sensitivity in both the original and validation cohorts. In a later genetic analysis, fewer N-insertions in productive TCRs were reported among donors in an Asian-associated ancestry cluster than the approximately 670-donor mean. Correlated functional status among segregating V segments might be attributable to linkage disequilibrium, but an unknown experimental factor could not be ruled out. This cohort had only TCR beta chains sequenced, and the lack of alpha or paired-chain data limited which features could be detected. Some IMGT-functional V segments, including TRBV6-2 and TRBV6-3, could not be distinguished by the 87-base-pair reads and were therefore excluded. According to a later analysis, most CMV-associated TCR beta chains appeared to be HLA-restricted, and the HLA associations seemed to be driven largely by CMV exposure. In a later analysis, HLA-associated TCR beta chains were found to be more clonally expanded and to have lower generation probabilities than equally common non-associated chains. A later analysis found that TCR association rates varied across HLA loci, with DRB1 alleles showing the most associated TCRs and HLA-C alleles the fewest. For the cohort, immune exposure information was limited to CMV serostatus. According to the authors, the approach could potentially be generalized to other disease states and immunological phenotypes. V-gene and J-gene trimming of TCR beta chains was associated with a missense DCLRE1C variant in a later genetic analysis, and the association was replicated in an independent cohort. A further reported finding was that TCR beta sequences accurately predicted the HLA-A and HLA-B alleles for most subjects in the first cohort. Sequencing depth was assumed to be roughly uniform across donors in the presence/absence analyses, though that assumption may not hold. Because HLA typing was unavailable for some donors at each locus, only the typed subset was used in association tests. In a later analysis, over 15,000 TCR beta sequences were associated with specific HLA alleles at a false discovery rate of 0.05. A group of highly shared sequence variants was considered likely to be a technical artifact of the sequencing pipeline. Because counts were too low, roughly 17 rarely observed V segments, including chromosome 9 orphons, were left out of the earlier analysis of a few hundred of the donors. In vitro tests confirmed that a few of the cytomegalovirus-associated TCR beta chains recognize cytomegalovirus antigens.

After removal of 6 bases from V and 5 bases from J, the junction retains 7 bases not matched to a gene. Taken from the germline V gene, the CDR1 and CDR2 loops are ENHRY and SYGVKD. The CDR3 holds 15 amino acids from the cysteine to the phenylalanine. The sequence is cut down to CDR3 DNA, 45 bases in frame from base 1. The table lists this clone with a few counts. The antigen it recognizes is unknown. It has no much larger one-base neighbor in the sample; base qualities were not kept. The library came from the immunoSEQ multiplex PCR assay. A mixture of 60 forward primers for TCR Vbeta segments and 13 reverse primers for TCR Jbeta segments was used in the multiplex PCR. The CDR3 region of rearranged TCR beta genes was amplified from genomic DNA by a multiplex PCR assay. Amplified TCR beta libraries were sequenced as 87-base-pair reads on the Illumina HiSeq System. The original pipeline was this. In a later analysis, tens of millions of unique TCR beta chains were counted across the approximately 670 repertoires, and about 9.9 million of these chains were shared by at least two donors. Raw reads were error-corrected and collapsed into unique sequences with a nearest-neighbor algorithm that merged closely related sequences to remove PCR and sequencing errors. V, D and J gene segments were assigned by aligning CDR3 sequences to IMGT reference sequences. For a sequence to be retained, at least a six-nucleotide match to both a V gene segment and a J gene segment was required. A rearrangement counted as productive if the CDR3 had no stop codons and remained in frame with V and J, and every other rearrangement counted as non-productive. Following IMGT convention, CDR3 was defined as the stretch from the second conserved V-encoded cysteine to the conserved J-encoded phenylalanine. Sequences without an unambiguous match to a single V gene segment were excluded from the earlier analysis of a few hundred of the donors. An earlier analysis of under 750 of the donors called V segments functional above 56.7% productive rearrangements and segregating when the between-donor standard deviation exceeded 5%. A statistical classification framework was built to diagnose cytomegalovirus status from the catalog of TCR beta chain sequences. In a later analysis, V and J genes were assigned by comparing TCR nucleotide sequences against IMGT/GENE-DB human TR gene sequences. A later analysis assigned CDR3 sequences and most-parsimonious VDJ recombination scenarios with the TCRdist pipeline. In a later analysis, every TCR beta chain was defined by the combination of its CDR3 amino acid sequence and its V-gene family, and reads without a unique V-gene family were dropped. A later analysis removed 500 to 650 highly shared, low-generation-probability nucleotide sequences to deal with suspected cross-contamination and a sequencing artifact. For each public chain, a later analysis derived a clonal expansion index from normalized ranks of inferred template counts within each repertoire. A later analysis computed generation probabilities with a VDJ recombination model fitted to out-of-frame rearrangements, and checked the results against IGoR. In a later analysis, TCR-TCR, TCR-HLA and TCR-CMV co-occurrence was scored with hypergeometric tests, and a repertoire-size bias correction was applied to TCR pairs. In a later analysis, false discovery rates were estimated by permuting HLA or CMV assignments 20 times. In a later analysis, co-occurring TCRs were grouped using DBSCAN, and TCRdist sequence similarity was added for clustering within HLA-allele-positive subsets. For co-occurrence clustering, repertoires with fewer than 30,000 or more than 120,000 public chains were excluded, along with 5 or 6 repertoires with anomalous nucleotide sharing. TCRdb retrieved this table from immuneACCESS and kept in-frame rearrangements only. Not all clones are present; in checked studies, unresolved V genes account for under half, and no reason is known for the remainder. V and J calls and clone size are given by that table; D and trimming were obtained from the DNA. In this sample the table shows fewer than 150,000 clones, around 79% of which occur a single time. Over 3.5% of the sample lies in the top ten.

The cohort consisted of 650 to 850 healthy bone marrow donors. Cohort members were all nominally healthy when sampled, although unrecorded immune exposures were likely present. The donor was CMV seronegative and belonged to the group of around 400 seronegative cohort members. A peripheral blood sample was provided by each donor, and peripheral blood mononuclear cells were used for TCR beta sequencing. The Qiagen DNeasy Blood Extraction Kit was used to extract genomic DNA from the blood cell samples. The TCR sequence derives from a woman aged 40-49 years in good health and CMV-seronegative. The V and J genes are TRBV10-3 and TRBJ2-5, and 12 junctional nucleotides match TRBD2. The sample taken for sequencing was PBMCs. The sequenced DNA: TGTGCCATCAGGGCTAGCGGGGGGGCCGAGGAGACCCAGTACTTC. Its translation is CAIRASGGAEETQYF.